This T cell receptor beta chain was profiled in a study of T cell responses to AZD1222 COVID-19 vaccine. Study-wide points: Among vaccine-associated CD4 TCRs, coverage spanned spike, with dominance at 160-218 and 743-854. At baseline, just five to seven AZD1222 recipients tested seropositive.

This clone is a singleton in its sample. No antigen is known for it. This table comes from immunoSEQ multiplex PCR, and its TCRdb copy is limited to in-frame clones, with some not included. Altogether more than 85,000 clones are present, about 90% being singletons, with the ten largest covering roughly 6.9%. Deletions cut 0 bases from V and 4 bases from J, with 9 bases between. Germline V gene data show CDR1 as MNHEY and CDR2 as SVGAGI. The CDR3 loop spans 14 amino acids. The rearrangement joins TRBV6-5 to TRBJ1-2, with D possibly matching TRBD1 (5 bases). Specimen: peripheral blood, collected on day 0 of AZD1222 vaccination. This receptor was identified in an adult in good health. The CDR3 is CASSYSRQSYGYTF. CDR3 nucleotides: TGTGCCAGCAGTTACTCGAGACAGAGCTATGGCTACACCTTC.